This record concerns one T cell receptor (beta chain) sequence. The antigen remains undetermined. This record comes from a study of shared clonotypes between healthy human individuals. Study-wide context: Three men and two women, aged 18 to 49, were donors. Researchers assigned three CD4 naive, three CD4 memory, two CD8 naive and one CD8 memory plate to each donor. Findings of the study overall: Since donors were few, the genetic and exposure-history diversity represented was limited.

Sequenced by immunoSEQ multiplex PCR; TCRdb stores in-frame clones only, minus some. The sample shows millions of clones, over 85% of them seen only once. Unmatched junction bases numbered 15, after V lost 2 bases and J lost 6 bases. CDR3 length equals 19 residues. CDR1 and CDR2 from the germline V gene are MNHEY and SMNVEV (reference sequence). This sequence was found in a man between 18 and 35 years old in good health. Some clones in this sample may be carry-over from other donors' samples. Input material: naive CD4+ T cells from PBMCs. Subset in this sample: CD45RA+ positively selected. This chain links TRBV27 with TRBJ2-3; TRBD2 aligns across 12 bases. In nucleotides, the CDR3 is TGTGCCAGCAGTTTAAGGGCTAGCGGGAGGGCCCAATTCCGGGATACGCAGTATTTT. Amino acid sequence: CASSLRASGRAQFRDTQYF.